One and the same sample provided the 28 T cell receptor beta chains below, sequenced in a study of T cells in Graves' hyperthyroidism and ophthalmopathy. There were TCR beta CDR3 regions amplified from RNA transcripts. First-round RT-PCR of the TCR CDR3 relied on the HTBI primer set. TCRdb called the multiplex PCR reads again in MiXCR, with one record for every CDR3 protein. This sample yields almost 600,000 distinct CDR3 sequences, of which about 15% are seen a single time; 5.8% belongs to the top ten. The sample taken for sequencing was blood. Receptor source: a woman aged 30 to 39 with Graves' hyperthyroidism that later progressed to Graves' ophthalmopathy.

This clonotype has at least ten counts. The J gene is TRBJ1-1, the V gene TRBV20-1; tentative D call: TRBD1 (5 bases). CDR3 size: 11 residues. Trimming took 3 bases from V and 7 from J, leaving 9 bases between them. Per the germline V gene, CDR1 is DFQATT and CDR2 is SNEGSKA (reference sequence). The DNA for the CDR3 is TGCAGTGCTAGGGAAGACAGTGAAGCTTTCTTT. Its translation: CSAREDSEAFF.

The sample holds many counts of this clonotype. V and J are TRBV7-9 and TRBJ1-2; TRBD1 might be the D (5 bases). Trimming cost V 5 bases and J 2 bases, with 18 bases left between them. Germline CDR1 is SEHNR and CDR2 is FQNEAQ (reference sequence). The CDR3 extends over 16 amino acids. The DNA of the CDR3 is TGTGCCAGCAGCCCGAAACCAATCGACAGAAACTATGGCTACACCTTC. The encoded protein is CASSPKPIDRNYGYTF.

The CDR3 bases are TGCGCCAGCAGCTTGCGGGGGGGAGAAAGCGAAAAACTGTTTTTT. This gives the protein CASSLRGGESEKLFF. V gene TRBV5-1 combines with J gene TRBJ1-4; D is possibly TRBD1 (5 bases). Trimming took 1 base from V and 8 from J, leaving 15 bases between them. Germline V gives CDR1 SGHRS, CDR2 YFSETQ. This CDR3 contains 15 residues.

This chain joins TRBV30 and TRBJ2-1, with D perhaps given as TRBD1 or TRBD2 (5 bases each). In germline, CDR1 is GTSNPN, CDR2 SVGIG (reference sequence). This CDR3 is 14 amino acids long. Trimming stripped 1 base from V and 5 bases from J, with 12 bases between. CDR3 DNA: TGTGCCTGGAGTGGGACGGGACGAAACAATGAGCAGTTCTTC. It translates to CAWSGTGRNNEQFF. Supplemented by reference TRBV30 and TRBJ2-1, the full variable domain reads SQTIHQWPATLVQPVGSPLSLECTVEGTSNPNLYWYRQAAGRGLQLLFYSVGIGQISSEVPQNLSASRPQDRQFILSSKKLLLSDSGFYLCAWSGTGRNNEQFFGPGTRLTVL.

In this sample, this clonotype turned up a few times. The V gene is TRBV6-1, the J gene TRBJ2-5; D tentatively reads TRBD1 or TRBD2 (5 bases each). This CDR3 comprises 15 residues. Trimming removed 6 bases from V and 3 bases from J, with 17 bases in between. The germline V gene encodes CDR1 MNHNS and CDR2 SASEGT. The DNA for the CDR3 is TGTGCCAGCAGCTATCTGGGACCGGGAAAAGAGACCCAGTACTTC. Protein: CASSYLGPGKETQYF.

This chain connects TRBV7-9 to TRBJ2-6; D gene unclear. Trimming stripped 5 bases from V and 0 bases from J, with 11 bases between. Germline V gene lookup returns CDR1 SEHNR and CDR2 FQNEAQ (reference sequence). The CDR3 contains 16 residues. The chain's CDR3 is CASSPTRRSGANVLTF. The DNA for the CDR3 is TGTGCCAGCAGCCCCACCAGGCGCTCTGGGGCCAACGTCCTGACTTTC.

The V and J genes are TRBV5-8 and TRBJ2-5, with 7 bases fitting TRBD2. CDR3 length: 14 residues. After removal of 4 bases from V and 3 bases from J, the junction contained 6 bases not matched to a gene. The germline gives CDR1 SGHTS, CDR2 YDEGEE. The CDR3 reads CASSRGEAKETQYF. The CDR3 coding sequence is TGTGCCAGCAGCCGGGGGGAGGCCAAAGAGACCCAGTACTTC.

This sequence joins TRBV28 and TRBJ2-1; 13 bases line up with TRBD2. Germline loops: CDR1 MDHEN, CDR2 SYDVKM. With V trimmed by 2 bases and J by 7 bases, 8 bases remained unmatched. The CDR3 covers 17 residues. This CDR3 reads CASSLQGLAGVENEQFF. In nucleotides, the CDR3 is TGTGCCAGCAGTTTACAAGGACTAGCGGGAGTGGAGAATGAGCAGTTCTTC. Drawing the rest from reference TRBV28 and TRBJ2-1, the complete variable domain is DVKVTQSSRYLVKRTGEKVFLECVQDMDHENMFWYRQDPGLGLRLIYFSYDVKMKEKGDIPEGYSVSREKKERFSLILESASTNQTSMYLCASSLQGLAGVENEQFFGPGTRLTVL.

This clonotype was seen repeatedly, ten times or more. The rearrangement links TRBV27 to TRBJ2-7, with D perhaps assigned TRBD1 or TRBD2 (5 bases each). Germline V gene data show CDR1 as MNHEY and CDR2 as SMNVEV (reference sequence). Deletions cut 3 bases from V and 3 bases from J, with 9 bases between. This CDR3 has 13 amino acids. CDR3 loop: CASSLGRFYEQYF. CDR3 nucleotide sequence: TGTGCCAGCAGTTTGGGACGGTTCTACGAGCAGTACTTC.

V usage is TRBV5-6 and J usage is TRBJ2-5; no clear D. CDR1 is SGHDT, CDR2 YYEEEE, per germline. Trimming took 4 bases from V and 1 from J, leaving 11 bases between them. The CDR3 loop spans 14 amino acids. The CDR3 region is CASSPPIGQETQYF. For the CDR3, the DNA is TGTGCCAGCAGCCCCCCCATAGGCCAAGAGACCCAGTACTTC. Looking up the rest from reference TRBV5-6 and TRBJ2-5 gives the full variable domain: DAGVTQSPTHLIKTRGQQVTLRCSPKSGHDTVSWYQQALGQGPQFIFQYYEEEERQRGNFPDRFSGHQFPNYSSELNVNALLLGDSALYLCASSPPIGQETQYFGPGTRLLVL.

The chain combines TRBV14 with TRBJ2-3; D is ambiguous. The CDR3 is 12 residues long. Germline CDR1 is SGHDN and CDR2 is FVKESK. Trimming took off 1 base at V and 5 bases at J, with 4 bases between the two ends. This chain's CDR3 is CASSQGLDTQYF. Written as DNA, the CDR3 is TGTGCCAGCAGCCAAGGGCTAGATACGCAGTATTTT.

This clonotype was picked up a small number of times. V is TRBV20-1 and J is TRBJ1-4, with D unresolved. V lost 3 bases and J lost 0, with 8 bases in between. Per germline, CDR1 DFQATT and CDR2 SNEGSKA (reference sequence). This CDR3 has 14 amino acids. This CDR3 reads CSASYTSTNEKLFF. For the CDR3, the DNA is TGCAGTGCTAGCTACACCTCAACTAATGAAAAACTGTTTTTT.

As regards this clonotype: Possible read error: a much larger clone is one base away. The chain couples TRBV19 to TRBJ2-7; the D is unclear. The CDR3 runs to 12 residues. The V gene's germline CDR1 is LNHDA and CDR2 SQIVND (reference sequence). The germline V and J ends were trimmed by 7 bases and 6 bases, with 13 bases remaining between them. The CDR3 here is CASNPSGPEQYF. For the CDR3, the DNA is TGTGCCAGTAATCCCTCGGGCCCCGAGCAGTACTTC.

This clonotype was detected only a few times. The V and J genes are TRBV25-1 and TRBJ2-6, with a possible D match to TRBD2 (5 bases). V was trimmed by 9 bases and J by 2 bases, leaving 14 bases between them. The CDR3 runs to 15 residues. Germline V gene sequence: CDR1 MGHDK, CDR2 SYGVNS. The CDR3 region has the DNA TGTGCCAGTACACCGCGGGCAGCTGGGGCCAACGTCCTGACTTTC. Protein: CASTPRAAGANVLTF.

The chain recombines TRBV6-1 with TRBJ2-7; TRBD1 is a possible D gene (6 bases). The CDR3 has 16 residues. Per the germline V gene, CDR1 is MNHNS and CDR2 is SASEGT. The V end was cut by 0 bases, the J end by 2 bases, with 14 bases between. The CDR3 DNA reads TGTGCCAGCAGTGAAGCGGGGGCTCGGGCCCCCTACGAGCAGTACTTC. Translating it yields CASSEAGARAPYEQYF.

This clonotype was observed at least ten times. The CDR3 sequence is CASSLGQPSDTQYF. In DNA form, the CDR3 reads TGTGCCAGCAGTCTAGGACAGCCCTCGGATACGCAGTATTTT. The chain uses TRBV27 and TRBJ2-3, with D possibly matching TRBD1 (6 bases). This CDR3 is built from 14 residues. Germline CDR1 is MNHEY and CDR2 is SMNVEV (reference sequence). V lost 5 bases and J 6 bases, leaving 15 bases between the germline ends.

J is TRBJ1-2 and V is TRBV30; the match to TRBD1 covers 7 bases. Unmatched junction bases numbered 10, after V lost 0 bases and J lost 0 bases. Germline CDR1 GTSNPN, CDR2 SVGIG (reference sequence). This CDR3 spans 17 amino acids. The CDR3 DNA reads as TGTGCCTGGAGTGTAAGAGGGGGGGACAGAGCTAACTATGGCTACACCTTC. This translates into CAWSVRGGDRANYGYTF.

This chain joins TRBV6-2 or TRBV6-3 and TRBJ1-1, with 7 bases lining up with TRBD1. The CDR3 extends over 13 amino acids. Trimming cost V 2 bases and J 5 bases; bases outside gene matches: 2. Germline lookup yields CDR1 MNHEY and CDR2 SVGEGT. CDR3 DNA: TGTGCCAGCAGTTACATCAGGGGGACTGAAGCTTTCTTT. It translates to CASSYIRGTEAFF.

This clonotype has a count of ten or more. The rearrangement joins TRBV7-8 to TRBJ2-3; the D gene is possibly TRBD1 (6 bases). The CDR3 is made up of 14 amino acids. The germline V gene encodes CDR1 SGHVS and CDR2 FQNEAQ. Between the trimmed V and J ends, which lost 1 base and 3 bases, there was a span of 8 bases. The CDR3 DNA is TGTGCCAGCAGCTTAGACAGGGCGACAGATACGCAGTATTTT. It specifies CASSLDRATDTQYF.

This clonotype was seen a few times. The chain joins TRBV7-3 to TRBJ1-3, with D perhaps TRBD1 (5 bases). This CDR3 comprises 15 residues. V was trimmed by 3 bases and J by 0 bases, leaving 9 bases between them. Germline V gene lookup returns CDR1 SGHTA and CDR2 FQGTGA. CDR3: CASSFTGASGNTIYF. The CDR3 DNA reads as TGTGCCAGCAGCTTCACAGGAGCCTCTGGAAACACCATATATTTT.

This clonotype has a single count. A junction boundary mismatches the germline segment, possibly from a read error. This CDR3 is CAWSVVDTQCF. CDR3 nucleotide sequence: TGTGCCTGGAGTGTAGTAGATACGCAGTGTTTT. The chain joins TRBV30 to TRBJ2-3; D not resolved. The CDR3 extends over 11 amino acids. CDR1 and CDR2 (germline): GTSNPN, SVGIG (reference sequence).

The CDR3 sequence is CASSVVPVSGHEQFF. The CDR3 bases are TGTGCCAGCAGCGTAGTTCCCGTTTCTGGTCATGAGCAGTTCTTC. V usage is TRBV9 and J usage is TRBJ2-1; D unclear. Per germline, CDR1 SGDLS and CDR2 YYNGEE. The ends were cut back, 0 bases at V and 8 bases at J, with 15 bases in the middle. The CDR3 is made up of 15 amino acids.

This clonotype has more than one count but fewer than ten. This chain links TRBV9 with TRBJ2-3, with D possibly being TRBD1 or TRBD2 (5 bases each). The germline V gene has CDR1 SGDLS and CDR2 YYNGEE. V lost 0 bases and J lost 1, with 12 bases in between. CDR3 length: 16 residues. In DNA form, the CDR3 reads TGTGCCAGCAGCGTAGGGGACGGATGGGGCACAGATACGCAGTATTTT. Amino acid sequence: CASSVGDGWGTDTQYF.

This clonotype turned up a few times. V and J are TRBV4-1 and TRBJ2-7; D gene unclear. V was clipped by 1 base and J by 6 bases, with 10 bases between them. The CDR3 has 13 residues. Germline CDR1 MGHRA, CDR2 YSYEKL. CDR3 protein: CASSQGLTIEQYF. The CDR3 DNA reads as TGCGCCAGCAGCCAAGGGCTGACAATCGAGCAGTACTTC.

The CDR3 sequence is CATGAGINEQFF. CDR3 bases: TGTGCCACCGGGGCAGGGATCAATGAGCAGTTCTTC. This chain uses TRBV19 with TRBJ2-1; D is perhaps TRBD1 or TRBD2 (5 bases each). Per germline, CDR1 LNHDA and CDR2 SQIVND (reference sequence). Trimming removed 10 bases at V and 6 bases at J, with 13 bases between. The CDR3 loop spans 12 amino acids.

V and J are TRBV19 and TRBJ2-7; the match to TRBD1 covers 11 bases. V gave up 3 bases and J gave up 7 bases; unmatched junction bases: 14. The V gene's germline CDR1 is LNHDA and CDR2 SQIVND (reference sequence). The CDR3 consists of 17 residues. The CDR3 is CASSILKGDRGKDEQYF. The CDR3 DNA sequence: TGTGCCAGTAGTATCCTCAAGGGGGACAGGGGGAAGGATGAGCAGTACTTC.

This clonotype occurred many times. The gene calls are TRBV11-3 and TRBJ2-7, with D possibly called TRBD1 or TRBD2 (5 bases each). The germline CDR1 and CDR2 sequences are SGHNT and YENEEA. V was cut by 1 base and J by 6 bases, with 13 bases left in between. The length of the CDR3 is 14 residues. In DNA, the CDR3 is TGTGCCAGCAGCTTAGGACAGCGGACCTCCGAGCAGTACTTC. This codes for CASSLGQRTSEQYF.

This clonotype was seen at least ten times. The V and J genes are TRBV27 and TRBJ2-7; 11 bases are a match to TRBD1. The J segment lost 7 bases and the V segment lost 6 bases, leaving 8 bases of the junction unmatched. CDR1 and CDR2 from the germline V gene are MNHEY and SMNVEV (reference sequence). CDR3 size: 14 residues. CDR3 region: CASSGQGAEDEQYF. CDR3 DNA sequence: TGTGCCAGCAGCGGACAGGGGGCAGAGGATGAGCAGTACTTC.